The clone carrying this T cell receptor beta chain was observed once. V lost 7 bases and J lost 10, with 14 bases in between. The CDR3 contains 11 residues. Germline lookup yields CDR1 SQVTM and CDR2 ANQGSEA. These data originate in a study of blood T cell repertoires in COVID-19. Measured with immunoSEQ multiplex PCR; TCRdb has only the in-frame clones, and not every one. The sample shows tens of thousands of clones, 90% to 95% of them seen only once. Input material: peripheral blood. V usage is TRBV29-1 and J usage is TRBJ2-1; D gene uncertain. This TCR derives from a man in his fifties or sixties with active or convalescent COVID-19. This CDR3 reads CSARPSGEQFF. CDR3 DNA: TGCAGCGCCCGCCCTAGTGGAGAGCAGTTCTTC.